This T cell receptor (beta chain) stems from a study of STAT5B mutations in CD4+ large granular lymphocyte leukemia. Study-wide findings and caveats: The CD4+ versus CD8+ T-LGLL clonality difference may reflect limited sample size. TRBV06-family usage was enriched in top patient clones (8/27) versus controls (2/35).

From germline, CDR1 is MNHNS and CDR2 SASEGT. This CDR3 is 15 amino acids long. V lost 4 bases and J lost 6, with 16 bases in between. The method was immunoSEQ multiplex PCR; TCRdb's version includes in-frame clones alone and lacks a portion of them. The profile shows about 31,000 clones, around nine tenths of them singletons. As to this clone: Its antigen is unidentified.

The source material was CD4+ T cells from blood buffy coats. V usage is TRBV6-1 and J usage is TRBJ2-1; D tentatively reads TRBD1 or TRBD2 (5 bases each). This sequence originates from a human donor in good health. CDR3 sequence (DNA): TGTGCCAGCAGTGTGGGCAGGGACCCCCTCAATGAGCAGTTCTTC. Translating it yields CASSVGRDPLNEQFF.